The next 26 T cell receptor beta chains were all read from a single sample in a study of technical replicates of blood from several donors. Libraries were prepared by immunoSEQ multiplex PCR; TCRdb keeps only in-frame clonotypes and omits some of them. The sample shows about 70,000 clones, around nine tenths of them seen only once. The sequencing input was T cells isolated from PBMCs. All receptors derive from a human donor in good health.

The J gene is TRBJ1-2, the V gene TRBV6-5, with D unclear. CDR3 length: 16 residues. Trimming took 0 bases from V and 7 from J, leaving 18 bases between them. Germline V lookup: CDR1 MNHEY, CDR2 SVGAGI. The CDR3 DNA reads TGTGCCAGCAGTTACTCGGGAGAGGGCATTGTGGGTGGCTACACCTTC. It is translated as CASSYSGEGIVGGYTF.

The J gene is TRBJ2-7, the V gene TRBV4-1, with 8 bases lining up with TRBD2. Germline CDR1 is MGHRA and CDR2 is YSYEKL. The junction had 9 bases not matched to a gene; V was cut back by 2 bases and J by 3 bases. CDR3 length: 16 residues. The CDR3 loop reads CASSQRRSGTNYEQYF. CDR3 sequence (DNA): TGCGCCAGCAGCCAACGCCGTAGCGGGACTAACTACGAGCAGTACTTC.

This chain links TRBV28 with TRBJ2-7; the D is unclear. This CDR3 comprises 11 residues. The V end was cut by 4 bases, the J end by 4 bases, with 5 bases between. Germline V gene data show CDR1 as MDHEN and CDR2 as SYDVKM. The CDR3 DNA follows: TGTGCCAGCAGTTACGGGTACGAGCAGTACTTC. Protein sequence: CASSYGYEQYF. Full variable domain (missing parts from reference TRBV28 and TRBJ2-7): DVKVTQSSRYLVKRTGEKVFLECVQDMDHENMFWYRQDPGLGLRLIYFSYDVKMKEKGDIPEGYSVSREKKERFSLILESASTNQTSMYLCASSYGYEQYFGPGTRLTVT.

This rearrangement joins TRBV5-6 to TRBJ1-2; weak D call: TRBD1 (6 bases). The germline CDR1 and CDR2 sequences are SGHDT and YYEEEE. Trimming stripped 1 base from V and 6 bases from J, with 13 bases between. The CDR3 runs 14 residues. The CDR3 protein is CASSLPRGQHGYTF. CDR3 DNA sequence: TGTGCCAGCAGCTTGCCCAGGGGCCAGCATGGCTACACCTTC.

CDR3 sequence: CASREAGSEKLFF. The CDR3 DNA follows: TGTGCCAGCAGGGAGGCGGGCAGTGAAAAACTGTTTTTT. The chain couples TRBV28 to TRBJ1-4; no firm D call. CDR1 and CDR2 (germline): MDHEN, SYDVKM. The V end lost 6 bases, the J end lost 7 bases, and 12 bases lay between the germline ends. The CDR3 totals 13 residues.

The chain carries TRBV6-1 and TRBJ2-7, with D perhaps TRBD2 (6 bases). Trimming left V 1 base short and J 4 bases short, with 14 bases between. The CDR3 runs 15 residues. Germline assignment: CDR1 MNHNS and CDR2 SASEGT. The CDR3 DNA reads TGTGCCAGCAGTGAAGGAGCGGGCCCCCCGTACGAGCAGTACTTC. Translated, it gives CASSEGAGPPYEQYF.

V and J are TRBV2 and TRBJ1-3; TRBD1 agrees at 7 bases. Trimming removed 6 bases from V and 4 bases from J; junction bases left unmatched: 9. There are 15 residues in the CDR3. Germline-derived CDR1 and CDR2 are SNHLY and FYNNEI. CDR3 protein: CASREGAGAGNTIYF. The CDR3 bases are TGTGCCAGCAGGGAGGGGGCAGGGGCCGGAAACACCATATATTTT.

V and J are TRBV27 and TRBJ2-1; D perhaps matches TRBD1 (6 bases). Germline assignment: CDR1 MNHEY and CDR2 SMNVEV (reference sequence). This CDR3 region has 14 residues. V lost 7 bases and J 4 bases, leaving 14 bases between the germline ends. In DNA, the CDR3 is TGTGCCAGCACGATCAGGACAGCTTACAATGAGCAGTTCTTC. Protein sequence: CASTIRTAYNEQFF.

The chain links TRBV7-3 to TRBJ2-1; 9 bases are a match to TRBD1. This CDR3 region has 14 residues. Germline V lookup: CDR1 SGHTA, CDR2 FQGTGA. Trimming removed 5 bases from V and 8 bases from J; junction bases left unmatched: 7. The chain's CDR3 is CASSGDRELDEQFF. The CDR3 DNA reads as TGTGCCAGCAGCGGGGACAGGGAGCTCGATGAGCAGTTCTTC.

The chain recombines TRBV4-2 with TRBJ1-5; weak D call: TRBD1 (5 bases). V lost 0 bases and J lost 0, with 15 bases in between. Germline V gene data show CDR1 as LGHNA and CDR2 as YNFKEQ. The CDR3 spans 18 residues. The CDR3 DNA reads as TGTGCCAGCAGCCAAGATCTATTGACAGATTATAGCAATCAGCCCCAGCATTTT. It is translated as CASSQDLLTDYSNQPQHF.

The genes are TRBV10-1 and TRBJ1-1; D gene uncertain. CDR1 and CDR2 from the germline V gene are WNHNN and SYGVQD (reference sequence). This CDR3 region has 13 residues. Trimming stripped 3 bases from V and 2 bases from J, with 7 bases between. This CDR3 reads CASSEAVNTEAFF. The CDR3 region has the DNA TGCGCCAGCAGTGAAGCGGTTAACACTGAAGCTTTCTTT.

The chain uses TRBV10-3 and TRBJ2-1; 8 bases match TRBD1. From germline, CDR1 is ENHRY and CDR2 SYGVKD. The J segment lost 15 bases and the V segment lost 6 bases, leaving 13 bases of the junction unmatched. The CDR3 has 13 residues. This CDR3 reads CAISPDRGLPRFF. CDR3 sequence (DNA): TGTGCCATCAGCCCCGACAGGGGACTCCCGCGGTTCTTC.

This clone was seen a handful of times. The rearrangement uses TRBV10-2 and TRBJ1-1; 7 nucleotides agree with TRBD1. CDR3 length: 14 amino acids. V shed 2 bases and J 2 bases; nucleotides not matched to a gene: 2. CDR1 WSHSY and CDR2 SAAADI come from the germline V gene. In DNA form, the CDR3 reads TGCGCCAGCAGTGAGGACAGGGTAAACACTGAAGCTTTCTTT. Its translation: CASSEDRVNTEAFF.

The chain employs TRBV28 and TRBJ1-4; TRBD1 matches 7 bases. CDR3 length: 15 residues. Trimming removed 6 bases from V and 3 bases from J; junction bases left unmatched: 7. CDR1 and CDR2 from the germline V gene are MDHEN and SYDVKM. The CDR3 reads CASSPPTGSNEKLFF. For the CDR3, the DNA is TGTGCCAGCAGCCCTCCGACAGGGTCTAATGAAAAACTGTTTTTT. Using reference TRBV28 and TRBJ1-4 for the parts outside the CDR3, the full variable domain is DVKVTQSSRYLVKRTGEKVFLECVQDMDHENMFWYRQDPGLGLRLIYFSYDVKMKEKGDIPEGYSVSREKKERFSLILESASTNQTSMYLCASSPPTGSNEKLFFGSGTQLSVL.

This chain connects TRBV25-1 to TRBJ2-7, with TRBD2 matching over 8 bases. V lost 0 bases, J lost 0 bases, and 7 bases stayed unmatched. Germline loops: CDR1 MGHDK, CDR2 SYGVNS. The CDR3 has 17 residues. The CDR3 region is CASSEYLAGPSSYEQYF. The CDR3 DNA reads TGTGCCAGCAGTGAATATTTAGCGGGGCCGAGCTCCTACGAGCAGTACTTC.

The chain links TRBV29-1 to TRBJ1-3; the D gene is possibly TRBD1 (6 bases). Germline V CDR1 and CDR2: SQVTM, ANQGSEA. The CDR3 spans 14 residues. V lost 6 bases and J 4 bases, leaving 16 bases between the germline ends. The CDR3 nucleotides read TGCAGCGTAGCCACAGGGTCGGGAGGAAACACCATATATTTT. The encoded protein is CSVATGSGGNTIYF.

The rearrangement joins TRBV18 to TRBJ2-3; D gene uncertain. The germline CDR1 and CDR2 sequences are KGHSH and LQKENI. Trimming cost V 3 bases and J 0 bases, with 4 bases left between them. This CDR3 is built from 13 residues. The CDR3 here is CASSPLSTDTQYF. The CDR3 coding sequence is TGTGCCAGCTCACCCCTTAGCACAGATACGCAGTATTTT.

This clone occurred once. The chain couples TRBV7-6 to TRBJ2-5; the D gene is possibly TRBD1 (5 bases). The V gene lost 4 bases and the J gene lost 6 bases, with 9 bases spanning the gap. The CDR3 length is 12 residues. CDR1 SGHVS and CDR2 FNYEAQ come from the germline V gene. The CDR3 coding sequence is TGTGCCAGCAGCTGGACATCGCAGACCCAGTACTTC. Its protein is CASSWTSQTQYF.

CDR3 sequence reads: CASRRDTYEQYF. CDR3 nucleotide sequence: TGTGCCAGCAGACGGGACACCTACGAGCAGTACTTC. The chain links TRBV28 to TRBJ2-7; perhaps TRBD1 as D (6 bases). With 6 bases removed from V and 2 bases from J, the gap between germline ends came to 8 bases. The CDR3 sequence is 12 residues long. Germline CDR1 reads MDHEN; CDR2 reads SYDVKM.

This clone is a singleton in its sample. Here the CDR3 reads CASSQVLAGGPSNEQFF. The CDR3 region has the DNA TGTGCCAGCAGCCAAGTCTTAGCGGGAGGACCCTCGAATGAGCAGTTCTTC. The chain employs TRBV14 and TRBJ2-1, with 10 nucleotides matching TRBD2. Germline CDR1 is SGHDN and CDR2 is FVKESK. The length of the CDR3 is 17 residues. Trimming took 1 base from V and 7 from J; bases not matched to a gene: 10.

For the CDR3, the DNA is TGTGCCAGTAGTCCCCTGGACAGGGGAGTCACTGAAGCTTTCTTT. Translation: CASSPLDRGVTEAFF. The rearrangement joins TRBV19 to TRBJ1-1; 9 bases are shared with TRBD1. The CDR3 has 15 amino acids. Germline trimming cut 5 bases from V and 4 bases from J; bases unmatched to any gene: 8. Germline CDR1 LNHDA, CDR2 SQIVND (reference sequence).

The V gene is TRBV15, the J gene TRBJ2-7, with 7 bases identical to TRBD1. V shed 2 bases, J shed 3 bases, and the junction held 7 bases outside the gene matches. CDR3 length: 15 amino acids. Germline values: CDR1 LNHNV, CDR2 YYDKDF (reference sequence). CDR3: CATSRFPGQIYEQYF. The DNA for the CDR3 is TGTGCCACCAGCAGATTTCCGGGACAGATCTACGAGCAGTACTTC.

CDR3 amino acids: CASSRTLDRRVNTEAFF. CDR3 coding DNA: TGTGCCAGCAGTCGTACCTTGGACAGAAGGGTGAACACTGAAGCTTTCTTT. The chain carries TRBV28 and TRBJ1-1; D might be TRBD1 (6 bases). Trimming shortened V by 5 bases and J by 0 bases, and 19 bases separated the two germline ends. Per the germline V gene, CDR1 is MDHEN and CDR2 is SYDVKM. This CDR3 contains 17 residues.

The chain links TRBV18 to TRBJ1-4; 7 bases fit TRBD1. Germline CDR1 reads KGHSH; CDR2 reads LQKENI. CDR3 length: 15 amino acids. After removal of 5 bases from V and 7 bases from J, the junction contained 10 bases not matched to a gene. The CDR3 DNA sequence: TGTGCCAGCTCAGAACCCGCGGCAGGGGGTGAAAAACTGTTTTTT. This translates into CASSEPAAGGEKLFF.

The chain employs TRBV19 and TRBJ1-2; D gene ambiguous. The CDR3 consists of 15 residues. V lost 6 bases and J lost 4, with 18 bases in between. The germline V gene encodes CDR1 LNHDA and CDR2 SQIVND (reference sequence). This CDR3 reads CASSPQPTQVYGYTF. The CDR3 bases are TGTGCCAGTAGCCCACAACCGACACAAGTCTATGGCTACACCTTC.

The chain recombines TRBV30 with TRBJ2-7; 8 nucleotides line up with TRBD2. CDR1 is GTSNPN, CDR2 SVGIG, per germline (reference sequence). CDR3 size: 14 residues. V lost 5 bases and J lost 5; bases outside the gene matches: 11. CDR3 region: CAWGIPSGSDEQYF. CDR3 coding DNA: TGTGCCTGGGGCATCCCAAGCGGGAGCGACGAGCAGTACTTC.